This T cell receptor (beta chain) was identified during a study of CD8 T cells in Susac syndrome. V shed 5 bases and J shed 3 bases, with 11 bases lying between them. The CDR3 totals 14 residues. Random hexamers were used to reverse transcribe roughly 0.45 to 1 ug of RNA. Via MiXCR, TCRdb re-called the immunoSEQ multiplex PCR reads, giving one row per CDR3 protein. The sample contains 70,000 to 100,000 distinct CDR3 sequences, about 95% of which appear only once. Sequencing was carried out using CD8+ T cells from PBMCs. The receptor was isolated from a human donor with Susac syndrome. V is TRBV12-3 or TRBV12-4 and J is TRBJ2-4; D might be TRBD1 or TRBD2, each matching 5 bases. CDR3 sequence reads: CASSPRDGKNIQYF. As DNA, the CDR3 is TGTGCCAGCAGTCCCCGGGACGGCAAAAACATTCAGTACTTC.